This TCR beta chain was captured by sequencing in a study of Tregs in tolerant kidney transplant recipients. General study points: Biological reproducibility was not directly addressed, but technical replication error appeared minimal.

Trimming shortened V by 5 bases and J by 6 bases, and 17 bases separated the two germline ends. The CDR3 length is 15 residues. The germline gives CDR1 SGHTA, CDR2 FQGTGA. Clones were read by immunoSEQ multiplex PCR, and TCRdb kept only the in-frame ones, dropping some. The sample consists of some 110,000 clones, around 94% of them appearing once. Comment on this clone: What it recognizes is unknown.

Source material: CD4+ T cells from blood. The TCR was taken from a human donor in good health. The V and J genes are TRBV7-3 and TRBJ2-1, with D perhaps TRBD1 (5 bases). CDR3 region: CASSPGPGIPNEQFF. CDR3 DNA: TGTGCCAGCAGCCCTGGTCCAGGGATCCCCAATGAGCAGTTCTTC.